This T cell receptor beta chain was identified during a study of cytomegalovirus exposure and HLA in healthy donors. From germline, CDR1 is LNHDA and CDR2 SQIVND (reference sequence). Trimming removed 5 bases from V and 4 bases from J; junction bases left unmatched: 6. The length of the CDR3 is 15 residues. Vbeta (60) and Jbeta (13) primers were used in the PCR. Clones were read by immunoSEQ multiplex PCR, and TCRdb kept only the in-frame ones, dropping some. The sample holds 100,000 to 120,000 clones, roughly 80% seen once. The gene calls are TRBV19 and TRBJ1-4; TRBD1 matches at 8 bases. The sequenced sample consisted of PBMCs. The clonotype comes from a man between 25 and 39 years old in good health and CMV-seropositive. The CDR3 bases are TGTGCCAGTAGTCTCGGACAGGGAATTAATGAAAAACTGTTTTTT. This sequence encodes CASSLGQGINEKLFF. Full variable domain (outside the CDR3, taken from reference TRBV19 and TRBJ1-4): DGGITQSPKYLFRKEGQNVTLSCEQNLNHDAMYWYRQDPGQGLRLIYYSQIVNDFQKGDIAEGYSVSREKKESFPLTVTSAQKNPTAFYLCASSLGQGINEKLFFGSGTQLSVL.